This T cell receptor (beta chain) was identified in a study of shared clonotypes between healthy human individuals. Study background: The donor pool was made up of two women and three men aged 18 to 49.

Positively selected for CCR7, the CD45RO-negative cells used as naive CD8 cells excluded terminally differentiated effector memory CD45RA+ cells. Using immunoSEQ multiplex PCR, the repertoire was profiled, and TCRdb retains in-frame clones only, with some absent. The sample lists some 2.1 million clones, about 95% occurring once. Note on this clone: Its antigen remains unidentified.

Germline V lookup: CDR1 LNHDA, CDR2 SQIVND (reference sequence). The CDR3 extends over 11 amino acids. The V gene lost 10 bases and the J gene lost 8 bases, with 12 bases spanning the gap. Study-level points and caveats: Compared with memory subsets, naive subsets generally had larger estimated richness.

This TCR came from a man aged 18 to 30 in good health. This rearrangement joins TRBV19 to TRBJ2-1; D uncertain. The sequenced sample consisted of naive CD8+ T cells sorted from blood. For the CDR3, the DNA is TGTGCCAATGGGGTGGGTTATGAGCAGTTCTTC. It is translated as CANGVGYEQFF.